This T cell receptor beta chain was identified in a study of OX40 agonist ivuxolimab in advanced cancers. The CDR3 runs to 13 residues. The assay was immunoSEQ multiplex PCR, and TCRdb's table has in-frame clones only and misses some. The table has 65,000 to 90,000 clones, just under 90% seen once. The starting material was CD4+ or CD8+ T cells sorted from blood, obtained in a trial of the OX40 agonist ivuxolimab. The chain recombines TRBV21-1 with TRBJ2-7. TRBV21-1 is a recognized pseudogene. The sequence was collected from an adult with an advanced solid tumor such as melanoma, head and neck, liver or kidney cancer. CDR3 region: CASSGTLTYEQYF. DNA of the CDR3: TGTGCCAGCTCCGGGACGTTGACCTACGAGCAGTACTTC.